The 14 T cell receptor beta chains reported below all come from one sample, sequenced in a study of blood T cell repertoires in COVID-19. Method: immunoSEQ multiplex PCR; TCRdb's copy keeps in-frame clones and lacks some. The table records under 450,000 clones, around 86% of them present only once. The sample was PBMCs or T cells enriched from blood (not recorded which). The origin of the receptors is a woman between 45 and 60 years old who had recovered from COVID-19.

The chain carries TRBV12-3 or TRBV12-4 and TRBJ1-4, with D unclear. The CDR3 has 13 amino acids. The ends were cut back, 3 bases at V and 4 bases at J, with 6 bases in the middle. CDR3 coding DNA: TGTGCCAGCAGTTTTTCCGTTAATGAAAAACTGTTTTTT. Amino acid sequence: CASSFSVNEKLFF.

The chain employs TRBV19 and TRBJ2-3, with 13 bases lining up with TRBD2. The CDR3 has 17 residues. Germline V lookup: CDR1 LNHDA, CDR2 SQIVND (reference sequence). V was pared by 3 bases and J by 2 bases, with 5 bases of the junction left unmatched. The CDR3 region has the DNA TGTGCCAGTAGTATGAGGGGACTAGCGGGGATCACAGATACGCAGTATTTT. Translated, it gives CASSMRGLAGITDTQYF.

The rearrangement links TRBV7-2 to TRBJ2-3; D is uncertain. The CDR3 contains 14 residues. Germline V CDR1 and CDR2: SGHTA, FQGNSA. Trimming pared 4 bases from V and 4 bases from J, leaving 12 bases between. The CDR3 protein is CASSSRFGADTQYF. The CDR3 DNA sequence: TGTGCCAGCAGCTCCAGGTTCGGTGCAGATACGCAGTATTTT.

V is TRBV23-1 and J is TRBJ1-2; TRBD1 might be the D (6 bases). TRBV23-1 is an open reading frame, and its role is uncertain. The CDR3 loop spans 15 amino acids. V shed 2 bases and J shed 6 bases, with 16 bases lying between them. The CDR3 region is CASSQPLDRTDGYTF. The CDR3 bases are TGCGCCAGCAGTCAACCCCTAGACAGGACAGATGGCTACACCTTC.

The J gene is TRBJ1-1, the V gene TRBV5-1, with TRBD1 matching 9 bases. The germline gives CDR1 SGHRS, CDR2 YFSETQ. V shed 6 bases and J 6 bases; nucleotides not matched to a gene: 9. This CDR3 region has 14 residues. CDR3 DNA sequence: TGCGCCAGCAACGAGGGACAGGGACTATCTGAAGCTTTCTTT. Translated, it gives CASNEGQGLSEAFF. Supplemented by reference TRBV5-1 and TRBJ1-1, the full variable domain reads KAGVTQTPRYLIKTRGQQVTLSCSPISGHRSVSWYQQTPGQGLQFLFEYFSETQRNKGNFPGRFSGRQFSNSRSEMNVSTLELGDSALYLCASNEGQGLSEAFFGQGTRLTVV.

The rearrangement uses TRBV19 and TRBJ2-2; a possible D gene is TRBD1 (5 bases). Germline CDR1 LNHDA, CDR2 SQIVND (reference sequence). The CDR3 is made up of 15 amino acids. V was cut by 5 bases and J by 0 bases, with 10 bases left in between. The CDR3 nucleotides read TGTGCCAGTAGTGAACAGGTCGCGAACACCGGGGAGCTGTTTTTT. Its protein product is CASSEQVANTGELFF.

This clone came up once. V usage is TRBV6-1 and J usage is TRBJ2-7, with 12 bases that match TRBD2. Germline loops: CDR1 MNHNS, CDR2 SASEGT. The CDR3 covers 15 residues. After removal of 5 bases from V and 3 bases from J, the junction contained 5 bases not matched to a gene. The CDR3 loop is CASSSGLAGLYEQYF. DNA for the CDR3: TGTGCCAGCAGTTCCGGACTAGCGGGACTCTACGAGCAGTACTTC.

Worth noting for this clone: Other DNA sequences in the sample encode the same CDR3. The V gene is TRBV5-1, the J gene TRBJ1-2; perhaps TRBD1 as D (5 bases). V lost 1 base and J lost 3, with 7 bases in between. There are 13 residues in the CDR3. From germline, CDR1 is SGHRS and CDR2 YFSETQ. Here the CDR3 reads CASSLLGDYGYTF. The CDR3 coding sequence is TGCGCCAGCAGCTTGTTAGGGGACTATGGCTACACCTTC.

This chain connects TRBV3-1 (or the pseudogene TRBV3-2) to TRBJ2-3; 12 bases line up with TRBD2. In germline, CDR1 is LGHDT, CDR2 YNNKEL (reference sequence). This CDR3 comprises 16 residues. J lost 1 base, V lost 6 bases, and 5 bases had no gene match. CDR3: CASRLAGGGGTDTQYF. Written as DNA, the CDR3 is TGTGCCAGCAGACTAGCGGGGGGCGGGGGCACAGATACGCAGTATTTT.

The rearrangement joins TRBV11-2 to TRBJ2-3, with D perhaps TRBD2 (5 bases). Germline V gives CDR1 SGHAT, CDR2 FQNNGV. Trimming shortened V by 5 bases and J by 4 bases, and 13 bases separated the two germline ends. The CDR3 is 14 residues long. CDR3 sequence reads: CASSLTRTSDTQYF. As DNA, the CDR3 is TGTGCCAGCAGCCTCACTAGGACCTCAGATACGCAGTATTTT. Full variable domain (rest looked up from reference TRBV11-2 and TRBJ2-3): EAGVAQSPRYKIIEKRQSVAFWCNPISGHATLYWYQQILGQGPKLLIQFQNNGVVDDSQLPKDRFSAERLKGVDSTLKIQPAKLEDSAVYLCASSLTRTSDTQYFGPGTRLTVL.

This sequence joins TRBV3-1 (or the pseudogene TRBV3-2) and TRBJ1-1; TRBD1 aligns across 7 bases. The V gene end was trimmed by 5 bases and the J gene end by 1 base; junction bases not matched to a gene: 4. The CDR3 totals 14 residues. From germline, CDR1 is LGHDT and CDR2 YNNKEL (reference sequence). Here the CDR3 reads CASSKGGRNTEAFF. DNA for the CDR3: TGTGCCAGCAGCAAAGGGGGCCGGAACACTGAAGCTTTCTTT.

The V and J genes are TRBV4-3 and TRBJ2-1; maybe TRBD1 (6 bases). This CDR3 contains 19 residues. V lost 0 bases and J 0 bases, leaving 18 bases between the germline ends. Germline CDR1 reads LGHNA; CDR2 reads YSLEER. Written as DNA, the CDR3 is TGCGCCAGCAGCCAAGATTGGGTAACAGGGAGTCCCTCCTACAATGAGCAGTTCTTC. It encodes CASSQDWVTGSPSYNEQFF.

This chain's CDR3 is CASRAGTDQPQHF. For the CDR3, the DNA is TGTGCCAGCAGGGCAGGGACAGATCAGCCCCAGCATTTT. The chain carries TRBV12-3 or TRBV12-4 and TRBJ1-5; 7 bases line up with TRBD1. The CDR3 runs 13 residues. Unmatched junction bases numbered 4, after V lost 6 bases and J lost 5 bases.

The chain uses TRBV30 and TRBJ1-1, with TRBD1 identical over 7 bases. V dropped 1 base and J dropped 5; count of bases not matched to a gene: 10. Germline CDR1 is GTSNPN and CDR2 is SVGIG (reference sequence). CDR3 length: 15 amino acids. CDR3 nucleotide sequence: TGTGCCTGGAGTGGAGGACAGGCGAAAGAAACTGAAGCTTTCTTT. It is translated as CAWSGGQAKETEAFF.